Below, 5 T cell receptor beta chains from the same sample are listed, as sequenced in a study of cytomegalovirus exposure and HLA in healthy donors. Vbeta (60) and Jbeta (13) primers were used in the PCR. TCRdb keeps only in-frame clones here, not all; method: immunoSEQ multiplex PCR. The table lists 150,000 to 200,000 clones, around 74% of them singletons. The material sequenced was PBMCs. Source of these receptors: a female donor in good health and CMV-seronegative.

Written as DNA, the CDR3 is TGTGCCAGCAGCTCGGGGGGGCCCCAGCATTTT. The encoded protein is CASSSGGPQHF. The chain couples TRBV5-6 to TRBJ1-5; perhaps TRBD1 as D (5 bases). Germline assignment: CDR1 SGHDT and CDR2 YYEEEE. With 3 bases removed from V and 9 bases from J, the gap between germline ends came to 7 bases. The CDR3 consists of 11 residues. The full variable domain, completed using reference TRBV5-6 and TRBJ1-5, is DAGVTQSPTHLIKTRGQQVTLRCSPKSGHDTVSWYQQALGQGPQFIFQYYEEEERQRGNFPDRFSGHQFPNYSSELNVNALLLGDSALYLCASSSGGPQHFGDGTRLSIL.

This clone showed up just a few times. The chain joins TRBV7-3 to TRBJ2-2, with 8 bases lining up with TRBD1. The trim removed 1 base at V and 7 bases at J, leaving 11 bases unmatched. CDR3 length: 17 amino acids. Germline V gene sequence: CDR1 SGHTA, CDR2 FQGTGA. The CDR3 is CASSLKGGQGRSGELFF. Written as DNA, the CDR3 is TGTGCCAGCAGCTTAAAGGGCGGACAGGGTCGAAGCGGGGAGCTGTTTTTT.

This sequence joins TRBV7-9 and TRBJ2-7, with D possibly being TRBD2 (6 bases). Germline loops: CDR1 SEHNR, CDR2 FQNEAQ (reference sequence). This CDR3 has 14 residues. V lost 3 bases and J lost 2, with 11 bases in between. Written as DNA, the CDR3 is TGTGCCAGCAGCTTCGATAGCGGAACCTACGAGCAGTACTTC. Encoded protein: CASSFDSGTYEQYF.

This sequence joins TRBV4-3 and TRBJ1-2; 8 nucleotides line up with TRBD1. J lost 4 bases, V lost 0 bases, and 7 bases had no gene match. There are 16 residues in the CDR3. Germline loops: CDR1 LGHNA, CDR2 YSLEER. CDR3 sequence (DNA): TGCGCCAGCAGCCAAGAAATTTCAGACAGGGGCTATGGCTACACCTTC. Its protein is CASSQEISDRGYGYTF.

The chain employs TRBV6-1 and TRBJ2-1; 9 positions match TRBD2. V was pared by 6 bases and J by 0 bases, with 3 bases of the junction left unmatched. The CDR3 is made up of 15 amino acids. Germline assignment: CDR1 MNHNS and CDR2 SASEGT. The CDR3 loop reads CASSLSGSSYNEQFF. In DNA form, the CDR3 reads TGTGCCAGCAGCCTTAGCGGGAGCTCCTACAATGAGCAGTTCTTC.